Below are 17 T cell receptor beta chains sequenced from a single sample in a study of blood T cells in healthy people across ages. The use of a sample-barcoded 5' primer and a J-beta primer mix characterized a second PCR of roughly 6 to 11 cycles. TCRdb passed the 5' RACE reads through MiXCR, listing each CDR3 protein once. The sample records about 900,000 distinct CDR3 sequences, around 48% being singletons. What was sequenced was blood. The source of these receptors is a man aged 25 to 40 in good health.

This clonotype came up a few times. The V gene is TRBV6-1, the J gene TRBJ1-6; TRBD1 matches at 8 bases. The CDR3 length is 14 residues. Unmatched junction bases numbered 4, after V lost 2 bases and J lost 10 bases. The germline gives CDR1 MNHNS, CDR2 SASEGT. The CDR3 DNA is TGTGCCAGCAGTGAACAACAGGGGGGCTCACCCCTCCACTTT. It codes for CASSEQQGGSPLHF.

Only a few counts were recorded for this clonotype. The chain has TRBV2 and TRBJ2-3, with 7 bases that match TRBD1. V dropped 7 bases and J dropped 4; count of bases not matched to a gene: 11. The germline gives CDR1 SNHLY, CDR2 FYNNEI. The CDR3 runs 15 residues. The CDR3, as DNA: TGTGCCAGCAATCCCCAAACAGGGGACCCAGATACGCAGTATTTT. Its translation is CASNPQTGDPDTQYF.

The chain uses TRBV7-9 and TRBJ1-1; 10 bases map to TRBD1. V shed 5 bases and J 3 bases; nucleotides not matched to a gene: 6. The CDR3 has 15 amino acids. Germline V lookup: CDR1 SEHNR, CDR2 FQNEAQ (reference sequence). The CDR3 loop is CASSALTGGDTEAFF. The CDR3 DNA reads as TGTGCCAGCAGCGCCTTGACAGGGGGCGACACTGAAGCTTTCTTT.

This clonotype was detected a few times. The V call is TRBV6-2 or TRBV6-3, the J call TRBJ2-7; D tentatively fits TRBD1 or TRBD2 (5 bases each). V lost 6 bases and J 4 bases, leaving 22 bases between the germline ends. Germline lookup yields CDR1 MNHEY and CDR2 SVGEGT. CDR3 size: 16 residues. In DNA, the CDR3 is TGTGCCAGCAGCCTCCACTTGACAGTTAGGAGGTACGAGCAGTACTTC. It encodes CASSLHLTVRRYEQYF.

This chain uses TRBV13 with TRBJ1-6, with no clear D. The length of the CDR3 is 15 residues. Germline CDR1 and CDR2: PRHDT and FYEKMQ (reference sequence). The V end was cut by 1 base, the J end by 7 bases, with 11 bases between. CDR3 coding DNA: TGTGCCAGCAGCTTAGACGAGGTGGGCAATTCACCCCTCCACTTT. Its translation is CASSLDEVGNSPLHF.

This clonotype was counted ten times or more. J is TRBJ2-3 and V is TRBV18, with D unresolved. V was trimmed by 3 bases and J by 4 bases, leaving 8 bases between them. The CDR3 has 13 residues. The germline gives CDR1 KGHSH, CDR2 LQKENI. CDR3 residues: CASSPQAADTQYF. The DNA of the CDR3 is TGTGCCAGCTCACCCCAGGCGGCAGATACGCAGTATTTT.

For the CDR3, the DNA is TGCAGCGTTGGGCAGGGTTCGGATGAGCAGTTCTTC. Translating it yields CSVGQGSDEQFF. The V and J genes are TRBV29-1 and TRBJ2-1, with D possibly matching TRBD1 (5 bases). Trimming stripped 4 bases from V and 8 bases from J, with 12 bases between. Per the germline V gene, CDR1 is SQVTM and CDR2 is ANQGSEA. CDR3 length equals 12 residues.

This clonotype was picked up a small number of times. The gene calls are TRBV7-3 and TRBJ1-2, with 7 bases identical to TRBD1. From germline, CDR1 is SGHTA and CDR2 FQGTGA. The CDR3 has 14 amino acids. Trimming cost V 5 bases and J 0 bases; bases outside gene matches: 3. CDR3 in amino acids: CASSTGQTNYGYTF. CDR3 nucleotides: TGTGCCAGCAGCACGGGACAGACTAACTATGGCTACACCTTC. The complete variable domain, with remaining parts taken from reference TRBV7-3 and TRBJ1-2, reads GAGVSQTPSNKVTEKGKYVELRCDPISGHTALYWYRQSLGQGPEFLIYFQGTGAADDSGLPNDRFFAVRPEGSVSTLKIQRTERGDSAVYLCASSTGQTNYGYTFGSGTRLTVV.

This clonotype turned up a few times. V and J are TRBV25-1 and TRBJ2-5; 7 positions agree with TRBD2. The CDR3 runs 13 residues. The V gene's germline CDR1 is MGHDK and CDR2 SYGVNS. The V gene end was trimmed by 2 bases and the J gene end by 9 bases; junction bases not matched to a gene: 6. Written as DNA, the CDR3 is TGTGCCAGCAGTGAACGGTCTCGGGAGGCCCAGTACTTC. It encodes CASSERSREAQYF.

This clonotype was seen only a few times. The chain uses TRBV20-1 and TRBJ2-7, with TRBD2 matching over 11 bases. Germline trimming cut 6 bases from V and 2 bases from J; bases unmatched to any gene: 6. The length of the CDR3 is 14 residues. CDR1 and CDR2 (germline): DFQATT, SNEGSKA (reference sequence). CDR3 nucleotides: TGCAGTGCAGTGACTAGCGGGGAAACCTACGAGCAGTACTTC. It translates to CSAVTSGETYEQYF.

The J gene is TRBJ2-7, the V gene TRBV7-2, with TRBD2 identical over 7 bases. Germline assignment: CDR1 SGHTA and CDR2 FQGNSA. The CDR3 spans 15 residues. The ends lost 5 bases at V and 7 bases at J; junction bases unmatched: 14. CDR3 residues: CASSPFVGGIDEQYF. The CDR3 region has the DNA TGTGCCAGCAGCCCATTCGTGGGGGGGATAGATGAGCAGTACTTC.

The gene calls are TRBV6-2 or TRBV6-3 and TRBJ2-7; TRBD2 aligns across 14 bases. The CDR3 consists of 16 residues. CDR1 is MNHEY and CDR2 is SVGEGT in the germline V gene. J was trimmed by 3 bases and V by 6 bases; bases with no gene match: 7. The CDR3 spells CASSPPGTSGGYEQYF. In DNA form, the CDR3 reads TGTGCCAGCAGCCCGCCCGGGACTAGCGGGGGCTACGAGCAGTACTTC.

In its sample, this clonotype was seen once. This sequence joins TRBV7-2 and TRBJ1-2, with TRBD1 identical over 8 bases. This CDR3 is 14 amino acids long. J was trimmed by 8 bases and V by 4 bases; bases with no gene match: 9. Germline CDR1 and CDR2: SGHTA and FQGNSA. DNA of the CDR3: TGTGCCAGCAGCTCGGGACAGGCGTTCGGGGGCTACACCTTC. Translating gives CASSSGQAFGGYTF.

The rearrangement links TRBV11-2 to TRBJ1-1; D remains ambiguous. The V gene's germline CDR1 is SGHAT and CDR2 FQNNGV. With 7 bases removed from V and 4 bases from J, the gap between germline ends came to 10 bases. The CDR3 covers 12 residues. CDR3 nucleotides: TGTGCCAGCAATAAGCCCGGCACTGAAGCTTTCTTT. The encoded protein is CASNKPGTEAFF. The variable domain in full, completed from reference TRBV11-2 and TRBJ1-1, reads EAGVAQSPRYKIIEKRQSVAFWCNPISGHATLYWYQQILGQGPKLLIQFQNNGVVDDSQLPKDRFSAERLKGVDSTLKIQPAKLEDSAVYLCASNKPGTEAFFGQGTRLTVV.

The CDR3, as DNA: TGTGCCAGCAGTTTAAGGAGGTACAATGAGCAGTTCTTC. Its translation: CASSLRRYNEQFF. This chain connects TRBV12-3 or TRBV12-4 to TRBJ2-1; D possibly corresponds to TRBD2 (5 bases). The CDR3 loop spans 13 amino acids. The V gene lost 2 bases and the J gene lost 4 bases, with 6 bases spanning the gap.

This clonotype was counted between two and nine times. The chain carries TRBV20-1 and TRBJ2-5, with a tentative D call TRBD2 (6 bases). Trimming removed 6 bases at V and 1 base at J, with 9 bases between. This CDR3 is built from 12 residues. The germline gives CDR1 DFQATT, CDR2 SNEGSKA (reference sequence). The CDR3 DNA sequence: TGCAGTGCCGGCGGGGCCCAAGAGACCCAGTACTTC. Translating it yields CSAGGAQETQYF.

V gene TRBV27 combines with J gene TRBJ1-1; 8 bases agree with TRBD1. The CDR3 loop spans 13 amino acids. V was pared by 9 bases and J by 1 base, with 4 bases of the junction left unmatched. Germline lookup yields CDR1 MNHEY and CDR2 SMNVEV (reference sequence). Written as DNA, the CDR3 is TGTGCCAGTGGGGACAGGAGGAACACTGAAGCTTTCTTT. Protein product: CASGDRRNTEAFF.